The rows below give T cell receptor beta chains drawn from one sample of a study of T-cell reconstitution after alpha-beta-depleted transplantation in children. TCRdb reprocessed the PCR reads with MiXCR, giving one entry per CDR3 protein. This repertoire shows about a million distinct CDR3 sequences, about 31% found once; its top ten account for more than 25%. The sequences come from PBMCs, mostly from graft donor cells, collected 360 days after TCRalphabeta/CD19-depleted stem cell transplant. Receptor source: a boy less than two years old who had a stem cell transplant for SCID, so the T cells may come from the graft donor. Each CDR3 is given with its conserved first and last residue. D genes are given only for firm matches. Size is stated for part of the rows, as once, few or many counts, or as a class when the clone is expanded.

few,TRBJ2-1,-,TRBV12-3/TRBV12-4,CASSFSGLIEQFF,TGTGCCAGCAGTTTTTCGGGGCTAATTGAGCAGTTCTTC
-,TRBJ2-1,-,TRBV4-2,CASSQDRMGHNVVSYNEQFF,TGTGCCAGCAGCCAAGATCGGATGGGTCACAACGTAGTTTCCTACAATGAGCAGTTCTTC
few,TRBJ2-5,TRBD2,TRBV15,CATSRDTSGGAGETQYF,TGTGCCACCAGCAGAGACACGAGCGGGGGGGCCGGGGAGACCCAGTACTTC
few,TRBJ2-1,-,TRBV10-3,CAISDTPTHNEQFF,TGTGCCATCAGTGATACCCCTACACACAATGAGCAGTTCTTC
-,TRBJ1-1,TRBD1,TRBV12-3/TRBV12-4,CASSPPPTGIDTEAFF,TGTGCCAGCAGTCCCCCCCCGACAGGGATCGACACTGAAGCTTTCTTT
few,TRBJ2-7,TRBD1,TRBV6-1,CASSPTGVSYEQYF,TGTGCCAGCAGCCCCACAGGGGTCAGCTACGAGCAGTACTTC
once,TRBJ2-7,TRBD2,TRBV27,CASSLIDAGGEQYF,TGTGCCAGCAGTTTAATTGATGCGGGGGGCGAGCAGTACTTC
-,TRBJ2-5,-,TRBV11-2,CASSQQYKETQYF,TGTGCCAGCAGCCAACAGTACAAAGAGACCCAGTACTTC
-,TRBJ2-5,TRBD2,TRBV20-1,CSANLAGGQTQYF,TGCAGTGCTAATCTAGCGGGGGGCCAGACCCAGTACTTC
-,TRBJ2-7,TRBD2,TRBV5-1,CASRVDSGGTPYEQYF,TGCGCCAGCAGGGTGGATAGCGGGGGGACCCCCTACGAGCAGTACTTC
few,TRBJ1-2,-,TRBV5-1,CASSLTAPPAGYTF,TGCGCCAGCAGCTTGACTGCCCCCCCGGCTGGCTACACCTTC
medium-sized,TRBJ2-6,-,TRBV4-2,CASSPDALGVVDLGANVLTF,TGTGCCAGCAGCCCAGATGCGCTGGGGGTGGTTGACCTTGGGGCCAACGTCCTGACTTTC
few,TRBJ2-5,-,TRBV19,CASSLSPLPTETQYF,TGTGCCAGTAGCCTATCCCCCCTACCAACAGAGACCCAGTACTTC
-,TRBJ2-5,TRBD1,TRBV29-1,CSVEEWGTGFPETQYF,TGCAGCGTTGAAGAATGGGGGACAGGGTTCCCGGAGACCCAGTACTTC
-,TRBJ2-7,-,TRBV6-2/TRBV6-3,CASTVRRKDGYEQYF,TGTGCCAGCACGGTCCGGAGGAAAGATGGGTACGAGCAGTACTTC
-,TRBJ2-1,-,TRBV5-1,CASSLKGAQFF,TGCGCCAGCAGCTTGAAAGGGGCGCAGTTCTTC
-,TRBJ2-2,-,TRBV6-5,CASSYSRGELFF,TGTGCCAGCAGTTATTCGCGCGGGGAGCTGTTTTTT
-,TRBJ2-1,-,TRBV11-1,CASSPRMALYNEQFF,TGTGCCAGCAGCCCCAGGATGGCCCTCTACAATGAGCAGTTCTTC
-,TRBJ1-6,TRBD1,TRBV5-1,CASSVGDSYNSPLHF,TGCGCCAGCAGCGTTGGGGACAGTTATAATTCACCCCTCCACTTT
-,TRBJ2-3,-,TRBV11-2,CASSLPTLGSGSTDTQYF,TGTGCCAGCAGCTTACCCACCTTGGGTAGCGGTAGCACAGATACGCAGTATTTT
-,TRBJ2-5,-,TRBV29-1,CSARSMETQYF,TGCAGCGCCCGTTCTATGGAGACCCAGTACTTC
-,TRBJ2-1,TRBD2,TRBV6-1,CATSGLVNNEQFF,TGTGCCACCTCGGGACTAGTGAACAATGAGCAGTTCTTC
-,TRBJ2-1,-,TRBV7-2,CASSPGALTFYNEQFF,TGTGCCAGCAGCCCCGGCGCTCTTACGTTCTACAATGAGCAGTTCTTC
-,TRBJ2-3,TRBD1,TRBV20-1,CSAEGQAPDTQYF,TGCAGTGCTGAGGGACAGGCCCCAGATACGCAGTATTTT
-,TRBJ2-3,-,TRBV18,CASSPTTTDTQYF,TGTGCCAGCTCGCCGACTACCACAGATACGCAGTATTTT
few,TRBJ2-1,-,TRBV12-3/TRBV12-4,CASSLVSGVGNEQFF,TGTGCCAGCAGTTTAGTGTCCGGGGTGGGCAATGAGCAGTTCTTC
-,TRBJ2-1,-,TRBV10-2,CASWGNGNEQFF,TGCGCCAGCTGGGGGAACGGCAATGAGCAGTTCTTC
few,TRBJ2-1,TRBD1,TRBV7-9,CASSLTQGALNEQFF,TGTGCCAGCAGCTTAACCCAGGGGGCCCTTAATGAGCAGTTCTTC
many,TRBJ2-7,TRBD1,TRBV7-2,CASSLGTGIYEQYF,TGTGCCAGCAGCTTAGGGACAGGGATCTACGAGCAGTACTTC
-,TRBJ2-1,TRBD2,TRBV15,CATSRRPSGGGHNEQFF,TGTGCCACCAGCAGGAGGCCCAGCGGGGGGGGCCACAATGAGCAGTTCTTC
few,TRBJ1-1,-,TRBV10-3,CAHSQGIRTEAFF,TGTGCCCATAGTCAGGGTATCCGGACTGAAGCTTTCTTT
-,TRBJ2-3,TRBD2,TRBV28,CASSLPGLADTQYF,TGTGCCAGCAGTTTACCGGGACTAGCAGATACGCAGTATTTT
few,TRBJ2-3,-,TRBV4-1,CASSPVTGDTQYF,TGCGCCAGCAGCCCCGTGACAGGAGATACGCAGTATTTT
few,TRBJ2-7,-,TRBV7-2,CASSLSQGSIYEQYF,TGTGCCAGCAGCTTGTCTCAGGGTTCTATCTACGAGCAGTACTTC
-,TRBJ2-5,-,TRBV12-3/TRBV12-4,CASVRDSQETQYF,TGTGCCAGCGTCCGGGACTCACAAGAGACCCAGTACTTC
-,TRBJ1-4,-,TRBV28,CASSLLGLWEKLFF,TGTGCCAGCAGTTTATTAGGGCTGTGGGAAAAACTGTTTTTT
-,TRBJ2-1,-,TRBV4-2,CASSQQGDNEQFF,TGTGCCAGCAGCCAACAGGGCGACAATGAGCAGTTCTTC
-,TRBJ2-7,TRBD1,TRBV7-3,CASSLTHRGEQYF,TGTGCCAGCAGCTTAACCCACAGGGGCGAGCAGTACTTC
few,TRBJ2-3,-,TRBV6-5,CASQGGRGSTDTQYF,TGTGCCAGCCAGGGGGGTCGGGGGTCTACAGATACGCAGTATTTT
few,TRBJ2-7,TRBD1,TRBV7-9,CASSKNRTGAHEQYF,TGTGCCAGCAGTAAGAATAGGACAGGGGCCCACGAGCAGTACTTC